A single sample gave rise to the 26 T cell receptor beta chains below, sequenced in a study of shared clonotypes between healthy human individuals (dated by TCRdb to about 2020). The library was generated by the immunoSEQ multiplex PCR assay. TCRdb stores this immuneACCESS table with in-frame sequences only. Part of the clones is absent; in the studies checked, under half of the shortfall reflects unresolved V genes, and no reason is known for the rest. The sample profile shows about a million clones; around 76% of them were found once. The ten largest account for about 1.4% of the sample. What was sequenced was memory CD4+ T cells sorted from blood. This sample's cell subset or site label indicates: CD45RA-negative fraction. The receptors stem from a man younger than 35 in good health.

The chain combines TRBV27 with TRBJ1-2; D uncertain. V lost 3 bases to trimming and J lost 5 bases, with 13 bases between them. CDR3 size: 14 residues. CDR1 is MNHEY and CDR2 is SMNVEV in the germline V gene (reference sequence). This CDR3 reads CASSFDIGKYGYTF. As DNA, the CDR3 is TGTGCCAGCAGTTTTGATATAGGGAAATATGGCTACACCTTC.

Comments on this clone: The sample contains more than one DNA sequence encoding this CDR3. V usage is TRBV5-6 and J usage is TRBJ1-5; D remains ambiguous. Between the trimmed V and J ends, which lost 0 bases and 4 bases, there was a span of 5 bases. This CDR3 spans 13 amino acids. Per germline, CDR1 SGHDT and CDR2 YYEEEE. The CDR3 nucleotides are TGTGCCAGCAGCTTGGGACGGAATCAGCCCCAGCATTTT. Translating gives CASSLGRNQPQHF.

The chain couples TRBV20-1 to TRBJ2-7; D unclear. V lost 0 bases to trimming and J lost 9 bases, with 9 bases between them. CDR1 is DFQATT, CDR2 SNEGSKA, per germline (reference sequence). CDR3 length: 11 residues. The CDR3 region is CSARDRGAQYF. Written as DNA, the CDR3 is TGCAGTGCTAGAGATCGTGGCGCGCAGTACTTC.

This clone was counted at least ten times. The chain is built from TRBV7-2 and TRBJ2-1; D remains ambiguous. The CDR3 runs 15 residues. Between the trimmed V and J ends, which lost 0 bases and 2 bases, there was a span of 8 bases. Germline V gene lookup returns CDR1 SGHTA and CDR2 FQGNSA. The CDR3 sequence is CASSLAWGTYNEQFF. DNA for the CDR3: TGTGCCAGCAGCTTAGCGTGGGGAACCTACAATGAGCAGTTCTTC.

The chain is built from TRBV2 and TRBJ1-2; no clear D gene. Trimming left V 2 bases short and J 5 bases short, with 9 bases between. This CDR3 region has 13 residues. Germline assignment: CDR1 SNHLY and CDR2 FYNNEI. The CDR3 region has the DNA TGTGCCAGCAGTGAACGCCAGATTTATGGCTACACCTTC. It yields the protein CASSERQIYGYTF.

In DNA form, the CDR3 reads TGTGCCAGCAGCCAAGAGGGAAGGCTACATAGCGAGCAGTACTTC. Its protein is CASSQEGRLHSEQYF. The V and J genes are TRBV5-8 and TRBJ2-7; D is possibly TRBD2 (5 bases). Germline CDR1 is SGHTS and CDR2 is YDEGEE. With 4 bases removed from V and 6 bases from J, the gap between germline ends came to 20 bases. CDR3 length: 15 amino acids. The complete variable domain, with remaining parts taken from reference TRBV5-8 and TRBJ2-7, reads EAGVTQSPTHLIKTRGQQATLRCSPISGHTSVYWYQQALGLGLQFLLWYDEGEERNRGNFPPRFSGRQFPNYSSELNVNALELEDSALYLCASSQEGRLHSEQYFGPGTRLTVT.

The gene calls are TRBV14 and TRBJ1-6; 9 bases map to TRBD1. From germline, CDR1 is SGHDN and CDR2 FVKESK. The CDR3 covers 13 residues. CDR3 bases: TGTGCAAGCCGGGACAGGGCCGATTCACCCCTCCACTTT. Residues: CASRDRADSPLHF.

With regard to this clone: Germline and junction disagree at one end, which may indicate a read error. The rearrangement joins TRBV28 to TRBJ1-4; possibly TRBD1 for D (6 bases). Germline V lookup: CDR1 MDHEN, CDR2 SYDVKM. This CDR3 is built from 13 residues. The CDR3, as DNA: TGTGCCAGCAGTTTATTAGGGAGGGCAGGGACACTGTTT. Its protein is CASSLLGRAGTLF.

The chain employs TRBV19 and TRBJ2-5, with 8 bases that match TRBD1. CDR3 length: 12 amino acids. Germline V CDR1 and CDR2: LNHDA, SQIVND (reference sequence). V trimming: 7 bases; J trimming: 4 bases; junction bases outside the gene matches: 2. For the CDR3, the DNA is TGTGCCAGTAAGGGACAGGCAGAGACCCAGTACTTC. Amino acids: CASKGQAETQYF.

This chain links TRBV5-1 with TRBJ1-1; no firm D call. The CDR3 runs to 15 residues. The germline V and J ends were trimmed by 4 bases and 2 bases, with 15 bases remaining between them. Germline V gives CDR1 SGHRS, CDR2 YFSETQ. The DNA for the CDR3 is TGCGCCAGCAGCCCTTCTGGAATCAGTAACACTGAAGCTTTCTTT. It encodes CASSPSGISNTEAFF.

The CDR3 loop reads CASSLSGSSTDTQYF. Written as DNA, the CDR3 is TGTGCCAGCAGCCTTAGCGGGTCTAGCACAGATACGCAGTATTTT. The J gene is TRBJ2-3, the V gene TRBV7-2; 7 bases are shared with TRBD2. J gave up 0 bases and V 5 bases, and 5 bases lay outside the gene matches. Germline CDR1 reads SGHTA; CDR2 reads FQGNSA. This CDR3 comprises 15 residues.

CDR3 protein: CASMRLGSSGNTIYF. The CDR3 bases are TGTGCCAGCATGCGGCTTGGGAGCTCTGGAAACACCATATATTTT. The gene calls are TRBV6-1 and TRBJ1-3, with D hard to call. Germline CDR1 is MNHNS and CDR2 is SASEGT. V was clipped by 7 bases and J by 0 bases, with 13 bases between them. This CDR3 is built from 15 residues.

CDR3 protein: CAWSRVNEKLFF. The CDR3 nucleotides are TGTGCCTGGAGTAGGGTTAATGAAAAACTGTTTTTT. The rearrangement uses TRBV30 and TRBJ1-4; D is uncertain. Germline CDR1 GTSNPN, CDR2 SVGIG (reference sequence). The V end lost 2 bases, the J end lost 4 bases, and 5 bases lay between the germline ends. CDR3 length: 12 amino acids.

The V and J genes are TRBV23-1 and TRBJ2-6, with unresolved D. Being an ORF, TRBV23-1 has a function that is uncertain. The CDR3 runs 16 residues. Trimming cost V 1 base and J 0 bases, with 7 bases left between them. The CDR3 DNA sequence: TGCGCCAGCAGTCAATTCCCGCGCTCTGGGGCCAACGTCCTGACTTTC. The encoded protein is CASSQFPRSGANVLTF.

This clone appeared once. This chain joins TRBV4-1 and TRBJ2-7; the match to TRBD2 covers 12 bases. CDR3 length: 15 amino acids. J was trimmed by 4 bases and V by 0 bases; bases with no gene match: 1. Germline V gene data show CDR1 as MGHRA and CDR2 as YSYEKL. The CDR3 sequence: CASSQDTSGGYEQYF. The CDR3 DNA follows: TGCGCCAGCAGCCAAGATACTAGCGGGGGGTACGAGCAGTACTTC.

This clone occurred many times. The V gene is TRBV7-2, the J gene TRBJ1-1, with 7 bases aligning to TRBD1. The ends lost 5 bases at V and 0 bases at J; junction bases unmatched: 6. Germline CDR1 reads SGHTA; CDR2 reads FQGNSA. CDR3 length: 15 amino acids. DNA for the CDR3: TGTGCCAGCAGCCTATCGACAGGGATGAACACTGAAGCTTTCTTT. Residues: CASSLSTGMNTEAFF. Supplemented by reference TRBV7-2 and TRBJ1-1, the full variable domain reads GAGVSQSPSNKVTEKGKDVELRCDPISGHTALYWYRQSLGQGLEFLIYFQGNSAPDKSGLPSDRFSAERTGGSVSTLTIQRTQQEDSAVYLCASSLSTGMNTEAFFGQGTRLTVV.

The CDR3 is CASSFPGEKLFF. For the CDR3, the DNA is TGTGCCAGCAGTTTTCCGGGGGAAAAACTGTTTTTT. The rearrangement links TRBV28 to TRBJ1-4; D unclear. The CDR3 runs to 12 residues. The V gene lost 3 bases and the J gene lost 8 bases, with 7 bases spanning the gap. CDR1 MDHEN and CDR2 SYDVKM come from the germline V gene.

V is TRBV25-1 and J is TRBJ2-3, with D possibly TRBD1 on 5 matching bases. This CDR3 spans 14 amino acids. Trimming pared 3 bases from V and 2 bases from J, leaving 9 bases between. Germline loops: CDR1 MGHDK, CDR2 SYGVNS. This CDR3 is CASSDVGVTDTQYF. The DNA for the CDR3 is TGTGCCAGCAGTGATGTAGGGGTCACAGATACGCAGTATTTT.

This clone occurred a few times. The CDR3 DNA reads as TGTGCCAGCAGTGAAACGCAACGGCAGGAAGCTTTCTTT. Its translation: CASSETQRQEAFF. This chain connects TRBV6-1 to TRBJ1-1; the D is unclear. Trimming took 2 bases from V and 8 from J, leaving 12 bases between them. The germline V gene has CDR1 MNHNS and CDR2 SASEGT. The CDR3 is 13 amino acids.

DNA for the CDR3: TGTGCCAGCAGCTCTTCCGGGACTAGCAGAGAGACCCAGTACTTC. This sequence encodes CASSSSGTSRETQYF. The chain has TRBV5-4 and TRBJ2-5; TRBD2 matches at 9 bases. From germline, CDR1 is SGHNT and CDR2 YYREEE (reference sequence). The CDR3 sequence is 15 residues long. Losses at the gene ends were 3 bases for V and 4 bases for J; bases not matched to a gene: 7.

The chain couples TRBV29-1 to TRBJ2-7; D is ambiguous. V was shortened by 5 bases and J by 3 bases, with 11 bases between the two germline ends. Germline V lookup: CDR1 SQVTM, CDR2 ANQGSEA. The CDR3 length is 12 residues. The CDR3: CSVSLSGYEQYF. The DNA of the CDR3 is TGCAGCGTTTCCCTTAGTGGCTACGAGCAGTACTTC.

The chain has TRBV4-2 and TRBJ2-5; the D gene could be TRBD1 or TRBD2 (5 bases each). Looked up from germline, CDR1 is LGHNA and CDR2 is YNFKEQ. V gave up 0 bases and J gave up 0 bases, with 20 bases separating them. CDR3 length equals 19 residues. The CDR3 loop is CASSQELGPAGLYQETQYF. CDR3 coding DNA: TGTGCCAGCAGCCAAGAATTGGGACCGGCAGGGCTGTACCAAGAGACCCAGTACTTC.

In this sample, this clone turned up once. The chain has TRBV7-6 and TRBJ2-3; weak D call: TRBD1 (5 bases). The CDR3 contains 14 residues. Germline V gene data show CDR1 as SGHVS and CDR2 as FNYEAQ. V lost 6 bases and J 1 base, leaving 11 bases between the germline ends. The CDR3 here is CASRVGRGTDTQYF. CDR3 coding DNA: TGTGCCAGCAGGGTGGGCAGGGGCACAGATACGCAGTATTTT.

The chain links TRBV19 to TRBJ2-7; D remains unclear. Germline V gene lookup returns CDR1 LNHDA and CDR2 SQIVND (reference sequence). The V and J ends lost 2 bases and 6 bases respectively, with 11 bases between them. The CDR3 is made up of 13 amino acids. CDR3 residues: CASSIRDALEQYF. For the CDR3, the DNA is TGTGCCAGTAGTATACGTGACGCACTCGAGCAGTACTTC. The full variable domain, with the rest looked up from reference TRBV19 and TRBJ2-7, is DGGITQSPKYLFRKEGQNVTLSCEQNLNHDAMYWYRQDPGQGLRLIYYSQIVNDFQKGDIAEGYSVSREKKESFPLTVTSAQKNPTAFYLCASSIRDALEQYFGPGTRLTVT.

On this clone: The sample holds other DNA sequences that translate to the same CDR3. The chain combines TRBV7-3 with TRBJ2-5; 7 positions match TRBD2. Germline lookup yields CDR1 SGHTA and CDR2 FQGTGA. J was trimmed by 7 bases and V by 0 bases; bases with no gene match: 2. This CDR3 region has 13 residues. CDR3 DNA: TGTGCCAGCAGCTTAACCCCGGGGGGGACCCAGTACTTC. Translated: CASSLTPGGTQYF.

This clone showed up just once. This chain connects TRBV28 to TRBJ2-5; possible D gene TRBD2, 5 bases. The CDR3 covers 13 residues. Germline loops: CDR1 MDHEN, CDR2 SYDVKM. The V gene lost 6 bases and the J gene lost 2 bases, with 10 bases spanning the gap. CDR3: CASSRGLQETQYF. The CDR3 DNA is TGTGCCAGCAGCCGAGGACTGCAAGAGACCCAGTACTTC.